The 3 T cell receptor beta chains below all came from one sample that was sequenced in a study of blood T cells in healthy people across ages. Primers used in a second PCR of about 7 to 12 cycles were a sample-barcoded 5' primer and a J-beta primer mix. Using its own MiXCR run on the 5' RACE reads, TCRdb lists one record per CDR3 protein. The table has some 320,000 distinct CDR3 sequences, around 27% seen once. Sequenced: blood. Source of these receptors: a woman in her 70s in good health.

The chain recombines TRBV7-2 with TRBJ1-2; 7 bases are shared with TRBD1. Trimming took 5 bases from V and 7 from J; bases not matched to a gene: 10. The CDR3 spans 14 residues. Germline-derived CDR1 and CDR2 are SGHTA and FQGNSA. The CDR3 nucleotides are TGTGCCAGCAGCCCAGAGAGGGGGCAGCGTGGCTACACCTTC. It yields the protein CASSPERGQRGYTF.

CDR3 residues: CASSSARGLEQFF. The CDR3 DNA reads as TGTGCCAGCAGTTCGGCGAGGGGTCTTGAGCAGTTCTTC. The rearrangement uses TRBV27 and TRBJ2-1, with D perhaps being TRBD1 or TRBD2 (5 bases each). Per germline, CDR1 MNHEY and CDR2 SMNVEV (reference sequence). Trimming shortened V by 4 bases and J by 9 bases, and 13 bases separated the two germline ends. The CDR3 is 13 amino acids.

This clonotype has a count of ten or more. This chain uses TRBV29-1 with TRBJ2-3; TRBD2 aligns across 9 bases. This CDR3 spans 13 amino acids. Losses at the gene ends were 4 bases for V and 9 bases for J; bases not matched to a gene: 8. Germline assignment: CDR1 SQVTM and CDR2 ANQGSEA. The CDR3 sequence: CSVGIAGASTQYF. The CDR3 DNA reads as TGCAGCGTTGGAATAGCGGGAGCTTCCACGCAGTATTTT.